This record looks at one TCR beta chain sequence and its context. Its recognized antigen is unknown. Per-base quality was not reported, and no clone a single base away is much larger than it. Each sample received about 2.24 to 5 ug of genomic DNA as input, and the DNA input was kept equal within each pair of samples. TCR beta libraries were constructed with the immunoSEQ hsTCRbeta Kit, with multiplexed V and J gene primers used across two PCR steps. Pooled libraries with positive and negative controls were sequenced on an Illumina MiSeq using a 100-cycle paired-end protocol. The original methods were these. The immunoSEQ vendor processed the raw data into normalized, annotated TCR beta repertoire reports. Richness was counted as unique clones by nucleotide sequence, and total richness was extrapolated with the iChao1 and Efron-Thisted estimators. Paired lesions were characterized and compared using Pielou's evenness, Simpson's index, top-ten clone proportional abundance, and the Morisita overlap index. TCRdb provides this immuneACCESS table in a form limited to in-frame rearrangements. Some clones are lacking; in checked studies, under half of them reflect an unresolved V gene, and why the rest are absent is not known. The V and J calls and clone size come from that table; D and trimming were worked out from the DNA. The sample data list 4,800 or so clones, and roughly 85% of these were observed just once. The top ten clonotypes cover 2.4% of the sample.

Patients had resection for either synchronous oligometastatic disease or delayed recurrence of a solitary brain metastasis. To avoid including cancers other than NSCLC, any patient with a history of multiple malignancies was excluded. Using marked H&E slides as a guide, tumor areas were macrodissected from roughly 5 unstained 10 um sections that had been deparaffinized. All specimens were fixed in formalin and embedded in paraffin (FFPE). The AllPrep DNA/RNA FFPE Kit was used to extract genomic DNA. The CDR3 runs 14 residues from the cysteine to the phenylalanine. Only the CDR3 DNA is retained, 42 bases long and in frame from the first base. The V end gives up 8 bases and the J end 3 bases, leaving 8 bases in the junction not matched to a gene. CDR1 LNHDA and CDR2 SQIVND are derived from the germline V gene (reference sequence). These data belong to a study of T cells in lung cancer brain metastases (dated by TCRdb to 2016 to 2019). Study-level background: Of the 20 to 25 patients, about 15 had a history of tobacco use, with a median of roughly 38 pack-years. Patients had a median age at first diagnosis of 57.5 years, with roughly nine males and about a dozen females. The average DNA integrity number was less than 4.5 in both primary and metastatic specimens, and the two sites did not differ significantly. A median interval of approximately 350 days was observed between acquisition of the primary and brain metastasis specimens. The cohort comprised some 20 patients contributing approximately 40 specimens, one primary lung lesion and one brain metastasis each. Of the approximately 20 patients, 15 to 18 received no interval therapy between resection of the primary and resection of the metastasis. In this study, the TCR beta CDR3 repertoires of fully resected primary non-small cell lung cancers were compared with those of paired brain metastases. Overall study results and their limits: It was not possible to control for the effects of preoperative corticosteroids on T cell infiltration in brain metastases. DNA fragmentation in the FFPE samples may have kept the complete infiltrating T cell repertoire from being retrieved. Significantly fewer unique productive clones were found in brain metastases than in paired primaries (median around 1,400 versus 4,600). Most clones were specific to a single lesion, and overlap between paired lesions was limited (mean Morisita index around 0.25). In brain metastases, the ten most abundant clones accounted for a significantly larger fraction of the repertoire than in primaries, a finding that suggests clonal expansion.

This sequence originates from a man aged 50-60 years with non-small cell lung cancer. The sequenced sample was tumor tissue from the primary lung tumor. The label giving this sample's cell subset or site can be read as: primary lung cancer lesion. The chain joins TRBV19 to TRBJ2-3, and TRBD1 matches 7 of the central bases. The sequenced DNA is TGTGCCAGTGCAGACAGGGTCGGGACAGATACGCAGTATTTT. It translates to CASADRVGTDTQYF.